This TCR beta chain was sequenced during a study of human T cells and chemical hapten exposure. Across the whole study: Investigators sensitized around 2 cm by around 2 cm of upper inner arm skin with 2% DPC.

Time point meaning: pre-sensitization, week 0. Stated treatment: therapeutic diphenylcyclopropenone sensitization with weekly scalp DPC. TCRdb reprocessed the RACE reads with MiXCR, giving one entry per CDR3 protein. The sample lists some 300,000 distinct CDR3 sequences, about 5% occurring once. This clonotype occurred a few times. V dropped 5 bases and J dropped 6 bases, with 28 bases sitting between them. This CDR3 comprises 19 residues. Per the germline V gene, CDR1 is SNHLY and CDR2 is FYNNEI. Source: whole blood, taken in connection with sensitization to the hapten diphenylcyclopropenone (DPC). This receptor was identified in a woman aged 18-29 years with alopecia areata. Some clones in this sample may be carry-over from other donors' samples. This chain joins TRBV2 and TRBJ1-4; D not resolved. DNA of the CDR3: TGTGCCAGCAGTAAGACTAGAAAACACACCGGGTCTTTTCATGAAAAACTGTTTTTT. Its translation is CASSKTRKHTGSFHEKLFF.